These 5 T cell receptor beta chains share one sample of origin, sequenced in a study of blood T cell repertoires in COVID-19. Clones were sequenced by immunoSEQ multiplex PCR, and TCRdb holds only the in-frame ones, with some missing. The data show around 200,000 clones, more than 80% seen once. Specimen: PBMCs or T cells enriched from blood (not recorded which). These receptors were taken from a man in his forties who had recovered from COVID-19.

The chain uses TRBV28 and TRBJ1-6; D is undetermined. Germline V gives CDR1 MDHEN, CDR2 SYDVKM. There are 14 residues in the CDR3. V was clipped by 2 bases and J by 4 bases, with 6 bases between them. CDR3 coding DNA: TGTGCCAGCAGTTTAGGCCAGTATAATTCACCCCTCCACTTT. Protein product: CASSLGQYNSPLHF.

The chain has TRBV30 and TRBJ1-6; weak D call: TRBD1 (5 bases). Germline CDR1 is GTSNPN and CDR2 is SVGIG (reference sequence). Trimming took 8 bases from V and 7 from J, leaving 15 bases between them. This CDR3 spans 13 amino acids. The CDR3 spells CAQTRGWNSPLHF. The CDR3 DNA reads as TGTGCCCAGACAAGGGGTTGGAATTCACCCCTCCACTTT. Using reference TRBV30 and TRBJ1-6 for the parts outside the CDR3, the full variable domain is SQTIHQWPATLVQPVGSPLSLECTVEGTSNPNLYWYRQAAGRGLQLLFYSVGIGQISSEVPQNLSASRPQDRQFILSSKKLLLSDSGFYLCAQTRGWNSPLHFGNGTRLTVT.

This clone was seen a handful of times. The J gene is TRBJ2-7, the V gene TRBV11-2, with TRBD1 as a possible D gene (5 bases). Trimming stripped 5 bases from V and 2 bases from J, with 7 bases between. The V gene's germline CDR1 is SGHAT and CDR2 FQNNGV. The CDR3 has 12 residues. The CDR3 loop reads CASSPRAYEQYF. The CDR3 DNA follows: TGTGCCAGCAGCCCCAGGGCCTACGAGCAGTACTTC.

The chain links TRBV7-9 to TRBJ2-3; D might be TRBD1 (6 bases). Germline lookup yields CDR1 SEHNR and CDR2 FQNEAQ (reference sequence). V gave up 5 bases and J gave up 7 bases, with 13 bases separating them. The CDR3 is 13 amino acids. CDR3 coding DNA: TGTGCCAGCAGCGCCGGGACACCTTATACGCAGTATTTT. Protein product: CASSAGTPYTQYF.

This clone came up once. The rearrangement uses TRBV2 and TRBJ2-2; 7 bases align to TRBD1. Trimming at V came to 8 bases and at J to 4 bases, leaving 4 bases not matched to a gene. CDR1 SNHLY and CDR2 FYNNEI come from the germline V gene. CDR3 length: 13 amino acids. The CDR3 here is CASGGDSTGELFF. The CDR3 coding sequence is TGTGCCAGCGGTGGGGACAGCACCGGGGAGCTGTTTTTT.